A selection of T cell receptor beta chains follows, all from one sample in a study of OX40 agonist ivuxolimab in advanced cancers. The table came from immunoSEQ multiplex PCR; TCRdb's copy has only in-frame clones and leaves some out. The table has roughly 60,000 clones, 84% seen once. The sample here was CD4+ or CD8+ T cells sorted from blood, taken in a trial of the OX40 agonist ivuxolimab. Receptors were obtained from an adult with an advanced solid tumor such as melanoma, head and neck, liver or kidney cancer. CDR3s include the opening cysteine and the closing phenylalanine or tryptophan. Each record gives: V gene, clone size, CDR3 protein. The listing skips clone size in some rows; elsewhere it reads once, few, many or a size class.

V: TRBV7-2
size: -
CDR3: CASSQWTGGDNEKLFF

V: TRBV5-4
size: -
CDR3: CASSRGGQRGPSSYNEQFF

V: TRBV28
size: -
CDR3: CASSRQDRDNSPLHF

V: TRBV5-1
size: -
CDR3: CASSLQQSQDTQYF

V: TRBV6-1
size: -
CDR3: CASSERQGADTQYF

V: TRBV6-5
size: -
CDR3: CASSYRVTGELFF

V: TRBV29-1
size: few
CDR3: CSVVPVVTYNEQFF

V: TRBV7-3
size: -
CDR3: CASSRGVGQPQHF

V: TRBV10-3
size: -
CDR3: CAISEDRGAEAFF

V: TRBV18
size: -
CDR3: CASSPPRGQGSGEQYF

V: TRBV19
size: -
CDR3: CASRKGGTYEQYF

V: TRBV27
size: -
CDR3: CASRELADNEQFF

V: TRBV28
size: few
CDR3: CATRQGPNQPQHF

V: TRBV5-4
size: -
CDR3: CASSVGLAGPYEQYF

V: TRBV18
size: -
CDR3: CASSLGEGEAFF

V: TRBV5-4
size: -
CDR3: CASSLRLAGENEQFF

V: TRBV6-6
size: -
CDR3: CASKPPTGVDNEQFF

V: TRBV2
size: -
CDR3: CASRAGRTGELFF

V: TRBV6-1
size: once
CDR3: CASRGLFYNEQFF

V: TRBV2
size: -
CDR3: CASSDRSSGNTIYF

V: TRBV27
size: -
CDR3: CASSPPDRGYYEQYF

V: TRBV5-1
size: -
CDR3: CASSLSGQTGGYNEQFF

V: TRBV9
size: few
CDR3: CASSGGQGSSPLHF

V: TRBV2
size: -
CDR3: CASSLLKTGVQPQHF

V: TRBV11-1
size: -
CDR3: CASSLGTSGRTDTQYF

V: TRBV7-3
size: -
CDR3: CASSLRKQGVDEQYF

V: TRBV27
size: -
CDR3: CASRQGGGTVQETQYF

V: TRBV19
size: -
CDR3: CASSTQGAVSYNEQFF

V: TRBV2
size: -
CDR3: CASRLSGVDTGELFF

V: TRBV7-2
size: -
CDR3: CASSLLAGVPYEQYF

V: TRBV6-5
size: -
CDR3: CASSYLATDTQYF

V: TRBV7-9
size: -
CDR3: CASSVDYHVQYF